This T cell receptor (beta chain) is drawn from a study of early T cells in non-severe SARS-CoV-2 infection. TCRdb fed the 5' RACE reads into MiXCR, producing one record per CDR3 protein. The table shows about 75,000 distinct CDR3 sequences, with about 11% occurring only once. This CDR3 contains 13 residues. Trimming cost V 5 bases and J 1 base, with 6 bases left between them. CDR1 is SGHTA and CDR2 is FQGNSA in the germline V gene. The input for sequencing was whole blood, taken at baseline. V usage is TRBV7-2 and J usage is TRBJ1-5; D gene unclear. The receptor comes from an adult who was a healthcare worker with PCR-confirmed SARS-CoV-2 infection or an uninfected control (not recorded which). CDR3: CASSLWSNQPQHF. In DNA form, the CDR3 reads TGTGCCAGCAGCCTCTGGAGCAATCAGCCCCAGCATTTT.